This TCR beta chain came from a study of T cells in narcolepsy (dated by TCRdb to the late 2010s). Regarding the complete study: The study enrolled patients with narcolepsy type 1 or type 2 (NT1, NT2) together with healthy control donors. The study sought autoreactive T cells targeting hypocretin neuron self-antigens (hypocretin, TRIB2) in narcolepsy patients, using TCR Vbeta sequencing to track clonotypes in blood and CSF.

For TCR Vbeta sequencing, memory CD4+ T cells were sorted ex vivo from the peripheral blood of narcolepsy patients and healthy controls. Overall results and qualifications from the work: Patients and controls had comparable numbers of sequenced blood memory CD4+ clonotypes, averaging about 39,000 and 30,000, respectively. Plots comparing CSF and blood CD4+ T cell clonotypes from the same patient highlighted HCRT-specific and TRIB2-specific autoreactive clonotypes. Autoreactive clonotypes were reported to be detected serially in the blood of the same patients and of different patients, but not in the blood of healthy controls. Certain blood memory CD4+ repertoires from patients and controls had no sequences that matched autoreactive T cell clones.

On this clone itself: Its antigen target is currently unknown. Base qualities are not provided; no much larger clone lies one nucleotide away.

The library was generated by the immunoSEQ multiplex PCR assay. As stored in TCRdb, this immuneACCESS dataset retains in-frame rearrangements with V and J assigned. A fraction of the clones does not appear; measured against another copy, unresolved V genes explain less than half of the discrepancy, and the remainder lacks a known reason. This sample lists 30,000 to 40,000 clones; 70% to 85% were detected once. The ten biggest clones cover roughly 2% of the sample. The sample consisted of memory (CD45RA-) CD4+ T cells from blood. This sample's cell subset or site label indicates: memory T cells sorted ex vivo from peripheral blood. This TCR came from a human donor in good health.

The CDR3 loop reads CATSRDRVNEQFF. The DNA sequence is as follows: TGTGCCACCAGCAGAGATAGAGTCAATGAGCAGTTCTTC. This chain joins TRBV15 to TRBJ2-1, with the D gene too uncertain to name. The germline V gene (reference sequence) provides CDR1 LNHNV and CDR2 YYDKDF. From the cysteine up to the phenylalanine, the CDR3 has a length of 13 residues. Just the 39-base CDR3 DNA is kept, in frame starting at base 1. Deletion took 0 bases off V and 6 bases off J, with a span of 6 bases between the germline ends.